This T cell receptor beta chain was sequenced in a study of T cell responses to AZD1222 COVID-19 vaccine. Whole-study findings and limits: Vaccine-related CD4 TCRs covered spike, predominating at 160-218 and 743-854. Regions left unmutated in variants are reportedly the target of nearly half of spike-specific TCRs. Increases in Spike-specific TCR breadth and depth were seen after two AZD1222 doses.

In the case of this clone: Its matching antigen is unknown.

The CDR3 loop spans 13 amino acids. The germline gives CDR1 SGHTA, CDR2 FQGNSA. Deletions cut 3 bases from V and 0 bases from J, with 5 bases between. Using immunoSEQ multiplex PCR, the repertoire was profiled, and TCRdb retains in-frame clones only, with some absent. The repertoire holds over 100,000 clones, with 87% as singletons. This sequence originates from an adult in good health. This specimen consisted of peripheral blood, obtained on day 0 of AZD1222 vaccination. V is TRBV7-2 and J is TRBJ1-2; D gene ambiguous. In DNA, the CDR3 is TGTGCCAGCAGCTTCGTTCCTAACTATGGCTACACCTTC. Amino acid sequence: CASSFVPNYGYTF.